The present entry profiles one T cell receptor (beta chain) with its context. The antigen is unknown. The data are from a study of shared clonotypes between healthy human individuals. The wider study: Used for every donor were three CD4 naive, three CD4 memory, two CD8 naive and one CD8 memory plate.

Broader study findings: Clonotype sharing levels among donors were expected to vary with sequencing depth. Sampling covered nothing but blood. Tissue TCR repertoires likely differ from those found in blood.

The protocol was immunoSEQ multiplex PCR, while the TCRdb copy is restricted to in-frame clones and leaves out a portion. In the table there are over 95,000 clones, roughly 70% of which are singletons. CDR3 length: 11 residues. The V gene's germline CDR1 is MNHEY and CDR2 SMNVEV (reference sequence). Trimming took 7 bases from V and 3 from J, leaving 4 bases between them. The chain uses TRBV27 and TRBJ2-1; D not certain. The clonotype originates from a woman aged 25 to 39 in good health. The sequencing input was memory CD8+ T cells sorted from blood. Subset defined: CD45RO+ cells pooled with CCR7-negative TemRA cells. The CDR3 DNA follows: TGTGCCAGCAACGACTACAATGAGCAGTTCTTC. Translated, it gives CASNDYNEQFF.